The TCR beta chain under discussion was sequenced for a study of T cells in localized non-small cell lung cancer. Findings and limits, study-wide: Heterogeneity is still possible, as just one tumor region was sequenced.

The assay was immunoSEQ multiplex PCR, and TCRdb's table has in-frame clones only and misses some. Among around 23,000 clones listed, approximately 91% were seen once. The CDR3 has 15 amino acids. Trimming removed 5 bases at V and 0 bases at J, with 14 bases between. Per germline, CDR1 LNHDA and CDR2 SQIVND (reference sequence). With respect to this clone: The antigen is unknown.

The rearrangement uses TRBV19 and TRBJ2-7; tentatively, D is TRBD1 (5 bases). The input for sequencing was peripheral blood mononuclear cells, taken before any cancer treatment. The sequence was obtained from a male donor aged 60 or over with stage II lung adenocarcinoma. This CDR3 is CASSFDSQTSYEQYF. The CDR3 nucleotides read TGTGCCAGTAGTTTCGACAGCCAAACCTCCTACGAGCAGTACTTC.